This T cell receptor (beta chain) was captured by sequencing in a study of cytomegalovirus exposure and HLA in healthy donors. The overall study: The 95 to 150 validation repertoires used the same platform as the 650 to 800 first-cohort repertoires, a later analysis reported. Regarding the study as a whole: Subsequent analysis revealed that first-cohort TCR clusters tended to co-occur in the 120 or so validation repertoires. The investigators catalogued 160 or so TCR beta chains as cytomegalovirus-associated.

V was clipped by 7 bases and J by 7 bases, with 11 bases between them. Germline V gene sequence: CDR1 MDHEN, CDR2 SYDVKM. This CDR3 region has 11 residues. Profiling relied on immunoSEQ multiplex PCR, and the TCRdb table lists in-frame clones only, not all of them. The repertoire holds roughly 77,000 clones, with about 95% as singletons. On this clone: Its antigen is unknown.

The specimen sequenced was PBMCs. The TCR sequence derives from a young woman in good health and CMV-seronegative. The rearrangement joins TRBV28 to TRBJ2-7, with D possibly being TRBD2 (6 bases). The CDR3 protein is CASTRAGEQYF. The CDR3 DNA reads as TGTGCCAGCACGCGTGCGGGGGAGCAGTACTTC.